These 25 T cell receptor beta chains were sequenced from one sample in a study of blood T cell repertoires in COVID-19 (dated by TCRdb to the early 2020s). Library method: the immunoSEQ multiplex PCR assay. Held by TCRdb, this immuneACCESS table contains in-frame sequences only and omits some clones. Under half of the omission traces to an unresolved V gene where checked; the cause of the rest is unknown. This sample is represented by a few hundred thousand clones; about nine tenths of them were singletons. Roughly 1.2% of the sample is in the top ten clones. Specimen: PBMCs or T cells enriched from blood (not recorded which). All receptors come from a woman aged 40 to 50 with acute COVID-19.

The rearrangement uses TRBV14 and TRBJ2-7; no reliable D call. The CDR3 runs 14 residues. Germline V gives CDR1 SGHDN, CDR2 FVKESK. The germline V and J ends were trimmed by 0 bases and 3 bases, with 9 bases remaining between them. The chain's CDR3 is CASSQDIRDYEQYV. CDR3 in DNA: TGTGCCAGCAGCCAAGATATTAGAGACTACGAGCAGTACGTC.

The rearrangement links TRBV28 to TRBJ1-1; no firm D call. The V and J ends lost 6 bases and 1 base respectively, with 9 bases between them. Germline V gives CDR1 MDHEN, CDR2 SYDVKM. The CDR3 is made up of 13 amino acids. Here the CDR3 DNA reads TGTGCCAGCAGAGACACGAAGAACACTGAAGCTTTCTTT. Its protein product is CASRDTKNTEAFF.

This sequence joins TRBV6-5 and TRBJ2-6; D gene uncertain. Trimming left V 6 bases short and J 0 bases short, with 9 bases between. The CDR3 extends over 15 amino acids. CDR1 and CDR2 from the germline V gene are MNHEY and SVGAGI. The CDR3 protein is CASSRTLSGANVLTF. CDR3 coding DNA: TGTGCCAGCAGCCGAACTCTCTCTGGGGCCAACGTCCTGACTTTC.

The rearrangement links TRBV11-3 to TRBJ1-1; 8 bases line up with TRBD1. This CDR3 region has 15 residues. Trimming cost V 5 bases and J 4 bases; bases outside gene matches: 9. Per the germline V gene, CDR1 is SGHNT and CDR2 is YENEEA. The DNA for the CDR3 is TGTGCCAGCAGCACATGGACAGGGTCGGGCACTGAAGCTTTCTTT. Protein product: CASSTWTGSGTEAFF. Filled out from reference TRBV11-3 and TRBJ1-1, the complete variable domain reads EAGVVQSPRYKIIEKKQPVAFWCNPISGHNTLYWYLQNLGQGPELLIRYENEEAVDDSQLPKDRFSAERLKGVDSTLKIQPAELGDSAVYLCASSTWTGSGTEAFFGQGTRLTVV.

V is TRBV19 and J is TRBJ1-5, with TRBD1 identical over 10 bases. Germline loops: CDR1 LNHDA, CDR2 SQIVND (reference sequence). J was trimmed by 6 bases and V by 4 bases; bases with no gene match: 3. This CDR3 has 14 amino acids. The CDR3 protein is CASSRGTGAQPQHF. In DNA form, the CDR3 reads TGTGCCAGTAGTAGGGGGACAGGGGCTCAGCCCCAGCATTTT.

The V and J genes are TRBV3-1 (or the pseudogene TRBV3-2) and TRBJ2-5; D uncertain. This CDR3 has 15 residues. The germline gives CDR1 LGHDT, CDR2 YNNKEL (reference sequence). Trimming took off 2 bases at V and 2 bases at J, with 12 bases between the two ends. The CDR3: CASSQHEQRQETQYF. Here the CDR3 DNA reads TGTGCCAGCAGCCAACACGAACAAAGACAAGAGACCCAGTACTTC.

This clone was picked up a small number of times. The gene calls are TRBV5-1 and TRBJ2-2, with 8 bases matching TRBD1. V lost 4 bases to trimming and J lost 4 bases; unmatched junction nucleotides: 3. There are 14 residues in the CDR3. Germline loops: CDR1 SGHRS, CDR2 YFSETQ. In DNA, the CDR3 is TGCGCCAGCAGCACGGACAGGGCCACCGGGGAGCTGTTTTTT. As protein: CASSTDRATGELFF.

This clone has a handful of counts. Other DNA sequences in this specimen translate into the identical CDR3. The rearrangement joins TRBV19 to TRBJ2-5; the D is unclear. The V and J ends lost 5 bases and 1 base respectively, with 5 bases between them. Germline CDR1 and CDR2: LNHDA and SQIVND (reference sequence). There are 12 residues in the CDR3. CDR3 sequence reads: CASSRGQETQYF. In DNA form, the CDR3 reads TGTGCCAGTAGTCGCGGCCAAGAGACCCAGTACTTC.

The chain has TRBV7-8 and TRBJ2-6, with no clear D. CDR1 and CDR2 (germline): SGHVS, FQNEAQ. V was clipped by 0 bases and J by 0 bases, with 18 bases between them. This CDR3 comprises 20 residues. In DNA form, the CDR3 reads TGTGCCAGCAGCTTAGCGTGGTTGGCAGCGACTTACTCTGGGGCCAACGTCCTGACTTTC. Translating it yields CASSLAWLAATYSGANVLTF.

The chain is built from TRBV4-3 and TRBJ2-3; D is unclear. Trimming removed 3 bases at V and 8 bases at J, with 15 bases between. Germline V gene lookup returns CDR1 LGHNA and CDR2 YSLEER. The CDR3 is made up of 14 amino acids. The CDR3 sequence is CASSQEYLVGTQYF. The CDR3 DNA is TGCGCCAGCAGCCAGGAGTACTTAGTCGGTACGCAGTATTTT.

This clone was picked up one time. The chain employs TRBV29-1 and TRBJ2-3; 8 bases are shared with TRBD2. Losses at the gene ends were 4 bases for V and 4 bases for J; bases not matched to a gene: 4. Germline V gene lookup returns CDR1 SQVTM and CDR2 ANQGSEA. The CDR3 is 13 residues long. The CDR3 here is CSVGAGGPDTQYF. CDR3 sequence (DNA): TGCAGCGTTGGCGCGGGGGGTCCAGATACGCAGTATTTT.

As regards this clone: A far larger clone is one nucleotide away, so this likely arose from a read error. The chain joins TRBV5-8 to TRBJ1-1; the D gene is possibly TRBD1 (5 bases). This CDR3 is built from 13 residues. Trimming stripped 4 bases from V and 1 base from J, with 8 bases between. Germline V CDR1 and CDR2: SGHTS, YDEGEE. This chain's CDR3 is CASSPQGNTEAFF. CDR3 DNA sequence: TGTGCCAGCAGCCCGCAGGGGAACACTGAAGCTTTCTTT.

The rearrangement uses TRBV18 and TRBJ2-5; D is unresolved. The CDR3 has 13 residues. V lost 2 bases and J lost 4, with 8 bases in between. Germline lookup yields CDR1 KGHSH and CDR2 LQKENI. DNA of the CDR3: TGTGCCAGCTCACCAAATCTTTTAGAGACCCAGTACTTC. Encoded protein: CASSPNLLETQYF.

This chain joins TRBV15 and TRBJ1-6; 8 nucleotides line up with TRBD1. Germline V lookup: CDR1 LNHNV, CDR2 YYDKDF (reference sequence). Unmatched junction bases numbered 6, after V lost 5 bases and J lost 6 bases. The CDR3 runs 15 residues. CDR3: CATSGTGGINSPLHF. CDR3 DNA sequence: TGTGCCACCAGCGGCACAGGGGGAATTAATTCACCCCTCCACTTT.

This sequence joins TRBV10-3 and TRBJ1-1, with TRBD1 as a possible D gene (5 bases). V lost 10 bases to trimming and J lost 0 bases, with 12 bases between them. Germline V gene lookup returns CDR1 ENHRY and CDR2 SYGVKD. The CDR3 is made up of 13 amino acids. For the CDR3, the DNA is TGTGCCACGGGACTTTTCATGAACACTGAAGCTTTCTTT. The encoded protein is CATGLFMNTEAFF.

The rearrangement uses TRBV4-1 and TRBJ2-1; TRBD2 matches at 9 bases. Per germline, CDR1 MGHRA and CDR2 YSYEKL. V was clipped by 4 bases and J by 9 bases; unmatched bases: 13. The CDR3 is 16 residues long. The CDR3 loop is CASSPNQGLAFFEQFF. As DNA, the CDR3 is TGCGCCAGCAGCCCAAACCAAGGACTAGCGTTTTTTGAGCAGTTCTTC.

The V gene is TRBV5-1, the J gene TRBJ2-7; the match to TRBD2 covers 10 bases. With V trimmed by 4 bases and J by 4 bases, 2 bases remained unmatched. This CDR3 spans 13 amino acids. In germline, CDR1 is SGHRS, CDR2 YFSETQ. The CDR3 DNA follows: TGCGCCAGCAGCACTAGCGGGAAGTACGAGCAGTACTTC. It yields the protein CASSTSGKYEQYF.

This chain joins TRBV10-2 and TRBJ1-1, with D unresolved. Germline V lookup: CDR1 WSHSY, CDR2 SAAADI. The CDR3 is 15 residues long. V shed 4 bases and J shed 2 bases, with 14 bases lying between them. The chain's CDR3 is CASSAPPGLNTEAFF. The CDR3 bases are TGCGCCAGCAGTGCCCCCCCCGGTCTAAACACTGAAGCTTTCTTT.

The chain joins TRBV11-3 to TRBJ2-1, with D uncertain. In germline, CDR1 is SGHNT, CDR2 YENEEA. The CDR3 sequence is 15 residues long. Trimming took 2 bases from V and 2 from J, leaving 10 bases between them. The CDR3 region is CASSLRLSPYNEQFF. In DNA form, the CDR3 reads TGTGCCAGCAGCTTAAGACTTAGTCCCTACAATGAGCAGTTCTTC.

The V and J genes are TRBV5-8 and TRBJ2-7; D call uncertain. CDR1 is SGHTS and CDR2 is YDEGEE in the germline V gene. This CDR3 region has 15 residues. Trimming removed 0 bases at V and 1 base at J, with 11 bases between. The CDR3 sequence is CASSLGTVGSYEQYV. CDR3 DNA sequence: TGTGCCAGCAGCTTGGGAACCGTCGGTTCCTACGAGCAGTACGTC.

The CDR3 here is CASSAQGADYGYTF. The CDR3 nucleotides are TGTGCCAGCTCAGCACAGGGGGCCGACTATGGCTACACCTTC. The chain has TRBV18 and TRBJ1-2; the match to TRBD1 covers 9 bases. The ends lost 5 bases at V and 3 bases at J; junction bases unmatched: 4. CDR1 is KGHSH, CDR2 LQKENI, per germline. This CDR3 region has 14 residues.

V is TRBV19 and J is TRBJ2-1, with D maybe TRBD2 (6 bases). V was clipped by 3 bases and J by 4 bases, with 13 bases between them. Germline loops: CDR1 LNHDA, CDR2 SQIVND (reference sequence). The CDR3 runs to 15 residues. CDR3 DNA sequence: TGTGCCAGTAGTATTCGAGCGGGCCGATACAATGAGCAGTTCTTC. Translating it yields CASSIRAGRYNEQFF.

In nucleotides, the CDR3 is TGTGCCACCAGCAGAGATTATACAGGGGTAAACACTGAAGCTTTCTTT. It translates to CATSRDYTGVNTEAFF. The rearrangement uses TRBV15 and TRBJ1-1; 7 nucleotides match TRBD1. Germline values: CDR1 LNHNV, CDR2 YYDKDF (reference sequence). The CDR3 has 16 residues. The ends lost 0 bases at V and 2 bases at J; junction bases unmatched: 6.

This clone turned up a few times. This chain joins TRBV6-5 and TRBJ1-2, with 9 positions matching TRBD1. V shed 2 bases, J shed 4 bases, and the junction held 5 bases outside the gene matches. This CDR3 has 15 residues. Germline V CDR1 and CDR2: MNHEY, SVGAGI. DNA for the CDR3: TGTGCCAGCAGTTACGCGGGACAGGGAACCTATGGCTACACCTTC. Amino acids: CASSYAGQGTYGYTF.

The CDR3 sequence is CASSSEGLAGGPTYEQYF. The CDR3 region has the DNA TGTGCCAGCAGCTCAGAGGGACTAGCGGGAGGGCCTACCTACGAGCAGTACTTC. The rearrangement uses TRBV13 and TRBJ2-7; 16 bases line up with TRBD2. Trimming cost V 4 bases and J 2 bases; bases outside gene matches: 8. Germline assignment: CDR1 PRHDT and CDR2 FYEKMQ (reference sequence). This CDR3 spans 18 amino acids.